This T cell receptor (beta chain) was observed in a study of siplizumab effects on memory and regulatory T cells (dated by TCRdb to about 2019). With respect to the entire study: The study examined how the anti-CD2 antibody siplizumab affects alloreactive T-cell subsets in allogeneic mixed lymphocyte reactions built from human PBMCs. What the authors observed across the whole study: Among mappable alloreactive CD4+ clones, an average Treg-derived fraction of 68.8% was observed with siplizumab, compared with 26.9% in control reactions. Whether proliferating Tregs from siplizumab cultures actually had suppressive function was not functionally confirmed. Unstimulated naive T cells appeared to be more diverse than memory T cells, and naive cells seemed to make a substantial contribution to the alloresponse. Because sequences at frequencies below about 10^-5 were poorly captured, only a minor fraction of alloreactive clones could be mapped back to unstimulated subsets. Siplizumab significantly lowered the cumulative frequency of alloreactive sequences that could be traced to unstimulated CD4+ memory T cells. A naive or memory phenotype could not be assigned to roughly 80-97% of proliferating CD4+ or CD8+ clones.

Concerning this clone itself: Its cognate antigen has yet to be identified. Base qualities are not recorded, but no much larger clone differs from it by a single base.

Libraries were made using the immunoSEQ multiplex PCR assay. Roughly 10^5 TCR templates per sample were assayed on the deep sequencing platform. Genomic DNA extracted from sorted T cells was used for TCRbeta CDR3 sequencing. In the paper's pipeline: Clonal analysis of TCRbeta CDR3 data was done in the R programming language. Alloreactive CD4+ and CD8+ clones were defined by comparing unstimulated samples with post-reaction CFSE-low samples. By matching sequences to the repertoires of sorted unstimulated Treg and non-Treg cells, each alloreactive CD4+ clone was assigned a regulatory or non-regulatory origin. In its TCRdb copy, this immuneACCESS table keeps in-frame sequences only and misses some clones. Where compared with another copy, unresolved V genes explain less than half of these, and the others have no known cause. The V and J calls and clone size come from that table; D and trimming were worked out from the DNA. The table for this sample lists about 120,000 clones; around 94% of them were counted only once. The ten top clones hold around 1.7% of the sample.

V drops 4 bases and J drops 6 bases, leaving 19 bases in between. Via the germline V gene, CDR1 is SGDLS and CDR2 YYNGEE. Counted from cysteine to phenylalanine, this CDR3 has 15 amino acids. Only the CDR3 DNA stays, 45 bases, in frame from base 1. Sorted unstimulated T cells and proliferating T cells recovered from mixed lymphocyte reactions underwent TCRbeta CDR3 sequencing. Fresh whole blood from approximately 10 HLA-typed healthy donors was used to isolate PBMCs. To map where alloreactive clones came from, unstimulated CD4+ non-regulatory T cells were FACS-sorted. This clonotype was obtained from a human donor in good health. The specimen sequenced was non-Treg CD4+ T cells sorted from blood. Reading the label with the study, this specimen's cell subset or site is: FACS-sorted unstimulated CD4+ non-regulatory T cells. This chain joins TRBV9 to TRBJ2-5, with a weak D call of TRBD1 (6 bases match). The sequenced DNA is TGTGCCAGCAGCCAAACAGGGTCCGAAGCGAAGACCCAGTACTTC. This sequence encodes CASSQTGSEAKTQYF.